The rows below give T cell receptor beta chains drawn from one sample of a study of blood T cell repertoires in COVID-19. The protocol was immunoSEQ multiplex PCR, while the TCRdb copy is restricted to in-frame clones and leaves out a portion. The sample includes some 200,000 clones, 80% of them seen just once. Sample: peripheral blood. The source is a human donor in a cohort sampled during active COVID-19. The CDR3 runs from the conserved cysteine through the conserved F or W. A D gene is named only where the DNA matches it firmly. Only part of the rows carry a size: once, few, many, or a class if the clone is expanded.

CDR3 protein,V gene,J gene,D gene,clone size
CASSGTGSYGYTF,TRBV28,TRBJ1-2,TRBD1,-
CASSHGQGFGDIQYF,TRBV5-1,TRBJ2-4,TRBD1,-
CASSLPAGDQETQYF,TRBV7-2,TRBJ2-5,TRBD2,-
CASSFGWQGNYEQYF,TRBV7-9,TRBJ2-7,-,-
CASSLRGLAEFDFEQYF,TRBV28,TRBJ2-7,TRBD2,-
CAISSESSGNTIYF,TRBV10-3,TRBJ1-3,-,-
CASSPNQGTGNTIYF,TRBV28,TRBJ1-3,-,once
CASSDRDREEKLFF,TRBV19,TRBJ1-4,TRBD1,-
CATSRARGGLANEQFF,TRBV15,TRBJ2-1,TRBD2,-
CASSPLTGGYEQYF,TRBV18,TRBJ2-7,TRBD1,-
CASSLALGDPGLSNTEAFF,TRBV7-2,TRBJ1-1,-,-
CASSIWRSRKNEKLFF,TRBV19,TRBJ1-4,-,-
CASSQALQGGPGNTIYF,TRBV3-1/TRBV3-2,TRBJ1-3,-,few
CASRFPLGEKLFF,TRBV28,TRBJ1-4,-,-
CASSYSPTGELFF,TRBV6-2/TRBV6-3,TRBJ2-2,-,few
CASSKRLAGEQYF,TRBV11-1,TRBJ2-7,TRBD2,-
CASSPTGQAYGYTF,TRBV2,TRBJ1-2,TRBD1,many
CASSLGLTGAGANVLTF,TRBV11-2,TRBJ2-6,TRBD1,medium-sized
CASSKSSESYEQYF,TRBV21-1,TRBJ2-7,-,-
CASSLDGEVTEAFF,TRBV5-5,TRBJ1-1,-,-
CASSPTVAGSYNEQFF,TRBV5-1,TRBJ2-1,TRBD2,-
CASSSYRGNYGYTF,TRBV28,TRBJ1-2,TRBD1,-